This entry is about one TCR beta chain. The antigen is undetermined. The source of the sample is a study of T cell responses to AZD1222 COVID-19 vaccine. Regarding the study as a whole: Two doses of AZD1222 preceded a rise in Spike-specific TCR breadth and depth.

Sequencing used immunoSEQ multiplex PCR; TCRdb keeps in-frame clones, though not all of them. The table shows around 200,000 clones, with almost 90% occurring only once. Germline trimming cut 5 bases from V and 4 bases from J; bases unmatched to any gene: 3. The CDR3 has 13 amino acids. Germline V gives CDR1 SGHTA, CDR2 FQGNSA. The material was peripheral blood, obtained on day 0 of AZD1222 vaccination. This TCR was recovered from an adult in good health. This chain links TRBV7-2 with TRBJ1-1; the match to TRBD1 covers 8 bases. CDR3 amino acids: CASSPTGGTEAFF. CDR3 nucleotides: TGTGCCAGCAGCCCTACAGGGGGCACTGAAGCTTTCTTT.